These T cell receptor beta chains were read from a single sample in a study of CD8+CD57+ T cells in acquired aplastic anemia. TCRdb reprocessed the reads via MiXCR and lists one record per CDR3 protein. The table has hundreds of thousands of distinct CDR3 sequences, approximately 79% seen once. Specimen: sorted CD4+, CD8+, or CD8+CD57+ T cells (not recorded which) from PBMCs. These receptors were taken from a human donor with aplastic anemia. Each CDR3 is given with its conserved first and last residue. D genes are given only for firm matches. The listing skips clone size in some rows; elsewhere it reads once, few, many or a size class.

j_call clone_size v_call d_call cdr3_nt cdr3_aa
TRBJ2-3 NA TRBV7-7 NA TGTGCTAGCAGCTTCCCCCCCAGGGTTCGTTTGAGCAGTTTT CASSFPPRVRLSSF
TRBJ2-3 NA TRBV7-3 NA TGTTCTCCTAGCTGGAGCGTTGGAACAACGAAGCTTTTT CSPSWSVGTTKLF
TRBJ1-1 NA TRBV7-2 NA TGTGCCAGCAGCTTAGCTGTGCAAGGCTTCACTGAGGCTTTCTTT CASSLAVQGFTEAFF
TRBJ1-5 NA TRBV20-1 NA TGCAGTGCTAGAAAGAGTGATTATCAGCCCCAGCATTTT CSARKSDYQPQHF
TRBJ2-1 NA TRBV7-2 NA TGTGCCAGCAGCTTTCATACAGACGGGACGACCGATTCGCAGTTCTTC CASSFHTDGTTDSQFF
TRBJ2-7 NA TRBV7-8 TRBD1 TGTGCCAGCAGCCCAGGGACAGGGGGAACCTACGAGCAGTACTTC CASSPGTGGTYEQYF
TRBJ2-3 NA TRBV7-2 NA NA CASSLGGAEQYVGYF
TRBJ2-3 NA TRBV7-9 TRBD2 TGTGCCAGTAGTATGACGCGGGAGTTAGCGAATGAGCAGTATTTT CASSMTRELANEQYF
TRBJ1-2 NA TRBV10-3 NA TGTGCCATCAGTGAAGCTGTAAATGGCTACACCTTC CAISEAVNGYTF
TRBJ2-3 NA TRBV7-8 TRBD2 TGTGCCAGCAGCCAAGATCCGACTAGCGGTGGGGCAGATACGCAGTATTTT CASSQDPTSGGADTQYF
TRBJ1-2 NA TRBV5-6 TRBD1 TGTGCCAGCAGCTTAAGACAGGGCGATGGCTACACCTTC CASSLRQGDGYTF
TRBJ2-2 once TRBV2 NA TGTGCCAGCAGCCTAAGGAGCATAGACGCGGGGGAGCTGTTTTTT CASSLRSIDAGELFF
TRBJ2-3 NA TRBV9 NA TGTGCCAGCAGGGACGGGGGCCCAGATACACGATATTTT CASRDGGPDTRYF
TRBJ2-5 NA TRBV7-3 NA TGTGCCAGCAGCAGAGCTGGTGAGCGAGAGGACCAGTACTTC CASSRAGEREDQYF
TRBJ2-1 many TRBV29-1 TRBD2 TGCAGCGTTGAGCTAGCGGCACCCTCCTACAATGAGCAGTTCTTC CSVELAAPSYNEQFF
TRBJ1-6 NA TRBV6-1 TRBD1 TGTGCCAGCAGCCAGGGGGGAGTGGGTGGGCCACCCCTCCACTTT CASSQGGVGGPPLHF
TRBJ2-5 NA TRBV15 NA TGTGCCTACGGGGGAGCGGCGTACCCAGAGACCCAGTACTTC CAYGGAAYPETQYF
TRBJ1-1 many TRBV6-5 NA TGTGCCAGCAGTTACGGGGGTGAGACTGAAGCTTTCTTT CASSYGGETEAFF
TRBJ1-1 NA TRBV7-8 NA TGTGCCAGCAGCTTAGCTGGGAGACGCGATACGGAATATTTCTTT CASSLAGRRDTEYFF
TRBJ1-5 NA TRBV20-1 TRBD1 TGCAGTGCTGGGGATGGGGGACAGGGACATCAGCCCCAGCATTTT CSAGDGGQGHQPQHF
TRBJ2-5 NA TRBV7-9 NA TGTGCCAGCGCCTTGGCGGAGGAGCAGATCTTCGGGCCATTC CASALAEEQIFGPF
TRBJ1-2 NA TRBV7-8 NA TGTGCCAGCAGCTTCCTGCCTGCTCGTGACGGGGTCGCAGGCTACACCTTC CASSFLPARDGVAGYTF
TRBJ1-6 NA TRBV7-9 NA TGTGCCAGCAGCTTAAGGGAGGTTAACAATTCACCCCTCCACTTT CASSLREVNNSPLHF